This passage covers 19 T cell receptor beta chains from one sample sequenced in a study of response to subunit inactivated influenza vaccine. TCRdb called the RT-PCR reads again in MiXCR, with one record for every CDR3 protein. This sample carries hundreds of thousands of distinct CDR3 sequences, approximately 13% of them seen once, and the ten largest clones take around 7%. This material consisted of PBMCs from blood, taken 14 to 15 days before vaccination. The receptor source for this set is a man aged 50 to 59 who received an inactivated influenza vaccine.

This clonotype was recorded a few times. This sequence joins TRBV7-8 and TRBJ1-1; 8 bases are shared with TRBD1. The CDR3 is made up of 13 amino acids. Trimming removed 2 bases from V and 10 bases from J; junction bases left unmatched: 6. Germline lookup yields CDR1 SGHVS and CDR2 FQNEAQ. In nucleotides, the CDR3 is TGTGCCAGCAGCTTAAGGACAGGGATTGGAGCTTTCTTT. This codes for CASSLRTGIGAFF. Using reference TRBV7-8 and TRBJ1-1 for the parts outside the CDR3, the full variable domain is GAGVSQSPRYKVAKRGQDVALRCDPISGHVSLFWYQQALGQGPEFLTYFQNEAQLDKSGLPSDRFFAERPEGSVSTLKIQRTQQEDSAVYLCASSLRTGIGAFFGQGTRLTVV.

The rearrangement joins TRBV6-5 to TRBJ2-6; 7 positions match TRBD1. V dropped 0 bases and J dropped 0; count of bases not matched to a gene: 5. The germline CDR1 and CDR2 sequences are MNHEY and SVGAGI. The CDR3 contains 18 residues. CDR3 DNA sequence: TGTGCCAGCAGTTACTCCGGGACAGCCCGCTCTGGGGCCAACGTCCTGACTTTC. Its translation: CASSYSGTARSGANVLTF.

This clonotype was observed many times. Here the CDR3 reads CSASWDTEAFF. The CDR3 DNA is TGCAGCGCCTCGTGGGACACTGAAGCTTTCTTT. The chain couples TRBV29-1 to TRBJ1-1; D is ambiguous. V lost 7 bases and J lost 3, with 9 bases in between. Germline CDR1 is SQVTM and CDR2 is ANQGSEA. This CDR3 is built from 11 residues. The complete variable domain, with remaining parts taken from reference TRBV29-1 and TRBJ1-1, reads SAVISQKPSRDICQRGTSLTIQCQVDSQVTMMFWYRQQPGQSLTLIATANQGSEATYESGFVIDKFPISRPNLTFSTLTVSNMSPEDSSIYLCSASWDTEAFFGQGTRLTVV.

V is TRBV6-1 and J is TRBJ2-1, with D perhaps TRBD1 or TRBD2 (6 bases each). Trimming left V 6 bases short and J 5 bases short, with 14 bases between. Germline V lookup: CDR1 MNHNS, CDR2 SASEGT. The CDR3 spans 14 residues. The CDR3 protein is CASSLARGHNEQFF. Written as DNA, the CDR3 is TGTGCCAGCAGCCTCGCTCGGGGGCACAATGAGCAGTTCTTC.

This clonotype occurred a few times. The chain recombines TRBV6-1 with TRBJ1-6; no definite D call. The germline gives CDR1 MNHNS, CDR2 SASEGT. This CDR3 contains 13 residues. V was cut by 8 bases and J by 9 bases, with 14 bases left in between. For the CDR3, the DNA is TGTGCCAGCTACGACCAGGCGGGTTCACCCCTCCACTTT. Its protein product is CASYDQAGSPLHF.

This clonotype has more than one count but fewer than ten. The V call is TRBV7-6, the J call TRBJ2-3, with 7 bases identical to TRBD2. This CDR3 has 15 residues. With V trimmed by 3 bases and J by 4 bases, 7 bases remained unmatched. The germline CDR1 and CDR2 sequences are SGHVS and FNYEAQ. This chain's CDR3 is CASSFTSASADTQYF. CDR3 nucleotide sequence: TGTGCCAGCAGCTTTACTAGCGCTTCGGCAGATACGCAGTATTTT.

This clonotype was seen a handful of times. V and J are TRBV24-1 and TRBJ2-5; weak D call: TRBD2 (6 bases). V was pared by 1 base and J by 5 bases, with 22 bases between. Germline CDR1 KGHDR, CDR2 SFDVKD. The CDR3 extends over 18 amino acids. For the CDR3, the DNA is TGTGCCACCAGTGATTTACCCCGGGGGAGCGGCGAATACGAGACCCAGTACTTC. Protein: CATSDLPRGSGEYETQYF.

This clonotype showed up many times. The rearrangement uses TRBV5-5 and TRBJ2-5; D is ambiguous. CDR3 length: 13 residues. V lost 1 base and J 4 bases, leaving 8 bases between the germline ends. The V gene's germline CDR1 is SGHKS and CDR2 YYEKEE (reference sequence). The CDR3 loop reads CASSLLYGETQYF. The CDR3, as DNA: TGTGCCAGCAGCTTGTTATACGGAGAGACCCAGTACTTC.

This clonotype was seen many times. The gene calls are TRBV3-1 and TRBJ2-3; TRBD2 matches 10 bases. The CDR3 sequence is 15 residues long. V lost 5 bases and J lost 6; bases outside the gene matches: 8. CDR1 and CDR2 from the germline V gene are LGHDT and YNNKEL (reference sequence). Here the CDR3 reads CASSIAGGLRDTQYF. The CDR3 DNA is TGTGCCAGCAGCATAGCGGGGGGCCTGCGGGATACGCAGTATTTT.

This clonotype was observed a handful of times. The J gene is TRBJ1-5, the V gene TRBV6-2 or TRBV6-3; 7 bases map to TRBD1. Germline values: CDR1 MNHEY, CDR2 SVGEGT. This CDR3 comprises 15 residues. V lost 5 bases and J lost 3; bases outside the gene matches: 7. The CDR3 protein is CASSRGDRLNQPQHF. The CDR3 bases are TGTGCCAGCAGTCGCGGGGACAGACTCAATCAGCCCCAGCATTTT.

In this sample, this clonotype turned up a few times. The chain carries TRBV10-3 and TRBJ2-1; D is ambiguous. This CDR3 region has 11 residues. Germline V gene sequence: CDR1 ENHRY, CDR2 SYGVKD. The V gene lost 4 bases and the J gene lost 10 bases, with 8 bases spanning the gap. CDR3 loop: CAISVSREQFF. The CDR3 DNA reads as TGTGCCATCAGTGTATCCCGCGAGCAGTTCTTC.

This rearrangement joins TRBV7-8 to TRBJ2-7, with 8 bases lining up with TRBD1. The V gene end was trimmed by 6 bases and the J gene end by 1 base; junction bases not matched to a gene: 5. There are 14 residues in the CDR3. In germline, CDR1 is SGHVS, CDR2 FQNEAQ. The CDR3 is CASSWTGMSYEQYF. The CDR3 bases are TGTGCCAGCAGTTGGACAGGGATGTCCTACGAGCAGTACTTC. Together with reference TRBV7-8 and TRBJ2-7, the CDR3 gives the full variable domain: GAGVSQSPRYKVAKRGQDVALRCDPISGHVSLFWYQQALGQGPEFLTYFQNEAQLDKSGLPSDRFFAERPEGSVSTLKIQRTQQEDSAVYLCASSWTGMSYEQYFGPGTRLTVT.

This clonotype was seen at least ten times. J is TRBJ2-7 and V is TRBV7-2; 12 bases align to TRBD2. V was clipped by 1 base and J by 5 bases; unmatched bases: 3. This CDR3 comprises 15 residues. Germline V lookup: CDR1 SGHTA, CDR2 FQGNSA. CDR3: CASSLEGLAGNEQYF. CDR3 nucleotide sequence: TGTGCCAGCAGCTTAGAAGGACTAGCGGGAAACGAGCAGTACTTC.

This clonotype has just a few counts. This chain uses TRBV6-5 with TRBJ1-5, with a weak D call TRBD1 (6 bases). Trimming took 1 base from V and 6 from J, leaving 13 bases between them. There are 15 residues in the CDR3. The germline gives CDR1 MNHEY, CDR2 SVGAGI. DNA for the CDR3: TGTGCCAGCAGTTACTTGGTCAGGGGTGGTCAGCCCCAGCATTTT. It encodes CASSYLVRGGQPQHF.

This clonotype was picked up a small number of times. The chain carries TRBV29-1 and TRBJ1-1; weak D call: TRBD1 (5 bases). Trimming pared 4 bases from V and 2 bases from J, leaving 11 bases between. Germline V gene sequence: CDR1 SQVTM, CDR2 ANQGSEA. This CDR3 region has 13 residues. The DNA for the CDR3 is TGCAGCGTTGCTCAGGGATTAAACACTGAAGCTTTCTTT. It codes for CSVAQGLNTEAFF.

This clonotype was counted ten times or more. This rearrangement joins TRBV12-3 or TRBV12-4 to TRBJ1-6; weak D call: TRBD1 (5 bases). Trimming removed 5 bases at V and 8 bases at J, with 16 bases between. This CDR3 is 15 amino acids long. The CDR3 DNA reads as TGTGCCAGCAGTCCCGACGGATTGGGGCATTCACCCCTCCACTTT. It is translated as CASSPDGLGHSPLHF.

This clonotype was observed a handful of times. The chain has TRBV6-1 and TRBJ2-7, with D perhaps being TRBD1 or TRBD2 (5 bases each). Germline CDR1 reads MNHNS; CDR2 reads SASEGT. V shed 2 bases and J shed 4 bases, with 12 bases lying between them. CDR3 length: 14 residues. CDR3 sequence reads: CASSEMAGTYEQYF. CDR3 sequence (DNA): TGTGCCAGCAGTGAAATGGCAGGGACGTACGAGCAGTACTTC.

The count of this clonotype is one. The chain combines TRBV5-1 with TRBJ2-6; 7 positions match TRBD1. CDR3 length equals 16 residues. With 1 base clipped from V and 4 bases from J, the junction kept 5 bases outside the gene matches. Germline CDR1 SGHRS, CDR2 YFSETQ. In DNA, the CDR3 is TGCGCCAGCAGCTTGACAGGGGCTGGGGGGGCCAACGTCCTGACTTTC. The encoded protein is CASSLTGAGGANVLTF.

The J gene is TRBJ1-1, the V gene TRBV20-1, with D possibly being TRBD1 (5 bases). CDR1 and CDR2 from the germline V gene are DFQATT and SNEGSKA (reference sequence). V lost 3 bases and J 4 bases, leaving 12 bases between the germline ends. The CDR3 covers 13 residues. CDR3: CSASKGQGTEAFF. The CDR3 coding sequence is TGCAGTGCTAGTAAGGGGCAGGGCACTGAAGCTTTCTTT.